This T cell receptor beta chain was recorded in a study of shared clonotypes between healthy human individuals. Note on this clone: This likely stems from a read error, as it lies one base from a far larger clone.

Some clones are missing from TCRdb's copy, which holds only in-frame ones; the method was immunoSEQ multiplex PCR. This sample has about 520,000 clones, with 65% to 85% found just once. The receptor comes from a woman in her thirties or forties in good health. Some clones in this sample may be carry-over from other donors' samples. The sequenced sample was PBMCs.

The CDR3 DNA reads TGCAGCGTTGAGGTACCCGGGACAGGGGGCACTGAAGCTTTCTTT. Protein product: CSVEVPGTGGTEAFF. The rearrangement uses TRBV29-1 and TRBJ1-1; 11 bases agree with TRBD1. This CDR3 spans 15 amino acids. Germline CDR1 is SQVTM and CDR2 is ANQGSEA. The trim removed 3 bases at V and 4 bases at J, leaving 7 bases unmatched.